A single sample gave rise to the 3 T cell receptor beta chains below, sequenced in a study of T cell responses to AZD1222 COVID-19 vaccine. The protocol was immunoSEQ multiplex PCR, while the TCRdb copy is restricted to in-frame clones and leaves out a portion. The data contain approximately 140,000 clones, 90% to 95% of them singletons. The material was peripheral blood, obtained on day 0 of MenACWY control vaccination. All receptors derive from an adult in good health.

The V gene is TRBV12-5, the J gene TRBJ1-1; a possible D gene is TRBD1 (5 bases). CDR3 length: 15 residues. From germline, CDR1 is LGHNT and CDR2 FRNRAP. The germline V and J ends were trimmed by 4 bases and 1 base, with 13 bases remaining between them. The chain's CDR3 is CASGSENQGNTEAFF. For the CDR3, the DNA is TGTGCTAGTGGTTCGGAAAATCAGGGGAACACTGAAGCTTTCTTT. Using reference TRBV12-5 and TRBJ1-1 for the parts outside the CDR3, the full variable domain is DARVTQTPRHKVTEMGQEVTMRCQPILGHNTVFWYRQTMMQGLELLAYFRNRAPLDDSGMPKDRFSAEMPDATLATLKIQPSEPRDSAVYFCASGSENQGNTEAFFGQGTRLTVV.

The chain links TRBV28 to TRBJ2-7; 7 nucleotides agree with TRBD2. Trimming at V came to 6 bases and at J to 0 bases, leaving 5 bases not matched to a gene. CDR1 and CDR2 from the germline V gene are MDHEN and SYDVKM. The CDR3 extends over 14 amino acids. In DNA form, the CDR3 reads TGTGCCAGCAGAGAACTAGCGCGCTCCTACGAGCAGTACTTC. This encodes CASRELARSYEQYF.

The V gene is TRBV5-1, the J gene TRBJ2-1, with 13 bases that match TRBD2. Germline CDR1 reads SGHRS; CDR2 reads YFSETQ. V was clipped by 5 bases and J by 10 bases; unmatched bases: 9. This CDR3 region has 15 residues. In DNA form, the CDR3 reads TGCGCCAGCAGACCCGGGACTAGCGGGACGGGGGAGCAGTTCTTC. This sequence encodes CASRPGTSGTGEQFF.